The next 27 T cell receptor beta chains were all read from a single sample in a study of T cell responses to AZD1222 COVID-19 vaccine. Sequencing used immunoSEQ multiplex PCR; TCRdb keeps in-frame clones, though not all of them. The sample lists fewer than 130,000 clones, about 85% seen once, with about 2.5% in the top ten. Sequenced here: peripheral blood, sampled 28 days after the second AZD1222 dose. The source is an adult who received the AZD1222 COVID-19 vaccine.

A few counts support this clone. V and J are TRBV19 and TRBJ2-1; TRBD2 aligns across 8 bases. V trimming: 7 bases; J trimming: 7 bases; junction bases outside the gene matches: 6. Germline V gene data show CDR1 as LNHDA and CDR2 as SQIVND (reference sequence). CDR3 length: 13 residues. The CDR3 sequence is CASILAGRNEQFF. Here the CDR3 DNA reads TGTGCCAGTATCTTAGCGGGGAGGAATGAGCAGTTCTTC.

V usage is TRBV7-6 and J usage is TRBJ2-3; TRBD2 agrees at 7 bases. Germline lookup yields CDR1 SGHVS and CDR2 FNYEAQ. V shed 3 bases and J 0 bases; nucleotides not matched to a gene: 3. This CDR3 region has 15 residues. The CDR3 here is CASSFPAGSTDTQYF. Written as DNA, the CDR3 is TGTGCCAGCAGCTTTCCAGCGGGAAGCACAGATACGCAGTATTTT.

The chain has TRBV6-5 and TRBJ2-4, with 7 nucleotides matching TRBD1. Germline V lookup: CDR1 MNHEY, CDR2 SVGAGI. V lost 2 bases to trimming and J lost 7 bases; unmatched junction nucleotides: 5. The CDR3 extends over 14 amino acids. The CDR3 reads CASSYEGAANIQYF. The CDR3 region has the DNA TGTGCCAGCAGTTACGAGGGGGCGGCTAACATTCAGTACTTC.

The genes are TRBV4-1 and TRBJ2-1; 9 positions match TRBD2. With V trimmed by 3 bases and J by 15 bases, 27 bases remained unmatched. CDR1 is MGHRA and CDR2 is YSYEKL in the germline V gene. This CDR3 spans 19 amino acids. The CDR3, as DNA: TGCGCCAGCAGCCACCTTCGAACGGCGGGAGGGCCGAAAAACCCTAGGACGTTCTTC. The encoded protein is CASSHLRTAGGPKNPRTFF.

The chain carries TRBV19 and TRBJ2-1; 14 nucleotides line up with TRBD2. The trim removed 5 bases at V and 4 bases at J, leaving 1 base unmatched. The length of the CDR3 is 15 residues. CDR1 LNHDA and CDR2 SQIVND come from the germline V gene (reference sequence). DNA for the CDR3: TGTGCCAGTAGTGGACTAGCGGGAGGATACAATGAGCAGTTCTTC. It yields the protein CASSGLAGGYNEQFF.

Regarding this clone: This same CDR3 is encoded by further DNA sequences in the sample. The chain combines TRBV19 with TRBJ1-3; 8 positions match TRBD1. Per germline, CDR1 LNHDA and CDR2 SQIVND (reference sequence). The CDR3 has 15 residues. V lost 4 bases and J lost 1; bases outside the gene matches: 3. The CDR3 bases are TGTGCCAGTAGTACGGGACAGGCATCTGGAAACACCATATATTTT. Protein sequence: CASSTGQASGNTIYF.

This clone was picked up one time. V gene TRBV12-3 or TRBV12-4 combines with J gene TRBJ2-7, with TRBD2 as a possible D gene (6 bases). Trimming took 8 bases from V and 2 from J, leaving 13 bases between them. The CDR3 runs 13 residues. The CDR3 DNA reads as TGTGCCAGCGATGGCGGGGATACCTACGAGCAGTACTTC. Translating it yields CASDGGDTYEQYF.

The rearrangement uses TRBV2 and TRBJ2-3, with D maybe TRBD1 (6 bases). V lost 3 bases, J lost 3 bases, and 10 bases lay in between. The germline gives CDR1 SNHLY, CDR2 FYNNEI. This CDR3 comprises 14 residues. The CDR3 reads CASSDFGQTDTQYF. CDR3 DNA sequence: TGTGCCAGCAGTGATTTCGGACAGACAGATACGCAGTATTTT.

This chain joins TRBV7-2 and TRBJ1-2; TRBD1 matches 9 bases. J lost 5 bases, V lost 5 bases, and 9 bases had no gene match. CDR3 length: 15 residues. Per germline, CDR1 SGHTA and CDR2 FQGNSA. The CDR3 here is CASSLRTGDRYGYTF. The CDR3 region has the DNA TGTGCCAGCAGCCTCCGGACAGGGGATCGGTATGGCTACACCTTC.

The chain joins TRBV6-2 or TRBV6-3 to TRBJ2-7; 11 bases are a match to TRBD2. This CDR3 comprises 16 residues. The V gene end was trimmed by 6 bases and the J gene end by 4 bases; junction bases not matched to a gene: 11. Germline V gene lookup returns CDR1 MNHEY and CDR2 SVGEGT. The CDR3 sequence is CASSPGTSGTPYEQYF. The CDR3, as DNA: TGTGCCAGCAGCCCCGGGACTAGCGGCACCCCTTACGAGCAGTACTTC.

CDR3 loop: CAWAYRSNQPQHF. As DNA, the CDR3 is TGTGCCTGGGCGTACAGAAGCAATCAGCCCCAGCATTTT. The chain uses TRBV30 and TRBJ1-5; D is unclear. V gave up 5 bases and J gave up 1 base, with 9 bases separating them. Germline loops: CDR1 GTSNPN, CDR2 SVGIG (reference sequence). The CDR3 extends over 13 amino acids.

The chain couples TRBV29-1 to TRBJ1-2; D remains ambiguous. This CDR3 region has 11 residues. The V end was cut by 6 bases, the J end by 2 bases, with 7 bases between. Per germline, CDR1 SQVTM and CDR2 ANQGSEA. CDR3 sequence reads: CSVGSNYGYTF. The CDR3 bases are TGCAGCGTCGGGTCGAACTATGGCTACACCTTC.

The chain carries TRBV10-3 and TRBJ1-6, with TRBD1 matching over 7 bases. This CDR3 is 13 amino acids long. Germline CDR1 reads ENHRY; CDR2 reads SYGVKD. V was clipped by 10 bases and J by 7 bases; unmatched bases: 7. The CDR3 region has the DNA TGTGCCACCTCGCAGGGGGAGAATTCACCCCTCCACTTT. This codes for CATSQGENSPLHF.

J is TRBJ1-4 and V is TRBV18; TRBD1 matches at 9 bases. This CDR3 comprises 15 residues. CDR1 KGHSH and CDR2 LQKENI come from the germline V gene. Trimming removed 2 bases from V and 7 bases from J; junction bases left unmatched: 5. Here the CDR3 reads CASSPKQGAIEKLFF. Here the CDR3 DNA reads TGTGCCAGCTCACCAAAACAGGGGGCGATTGAAAAACTGTTTTTT. Using reference TRBV18 and TRBJ1-4 for the parts outside the CDR3, the full variable domain is NAGVMQNPRHLVRRRGQEARLRCSPMKGHSHVYWYRQLPEEGLKFMVYLQKENIIDESGMPKERFSAEFPKEGPSILRIQQVVRGDSAAYFCASSPKQGAIEKLFFGSGTQLSVL.

Written as DNA, the CDR3 is TGTGCCAGCAGCTTAAGGGGCAGCGATCAGCCCCAGCATTTT. Encoded protein: CASSLRGSDQPQHF. The chain joins TRBV7-9 to TRBJ1-5; D may be TRBD1 (5 bases). CDR1 is SEHNR and CDR2 is FQNEAQ in the germline V gene (reference sequence). With 2 bases removed from V and 5 bases from J, the gap between germline ends came to 10 bases. This CDR3 is 14 amino acids long. Full variable domain (missing parts from reference TRBV7-9 and TRBJ1-5): DTGVSQNPRHKITKRGQNVTFRCDPISEHNRLYWYRQTLGQGPEFLTYFQNEAQLEKSRLLSDRFSAERPKGSFSTLEIQRTEQGDSAMYLCASSLRGSDQPQHFGDGTRLSIL.

The chain carries TRBV7-2 and TRBJ1-2; D is uncertain. Germline V CDR1 and CDR2: SGHTA, FQGNSA. The V end lost 8 bases, the J end lost 6 bases, and 10 bases lay between the germline ends. CDR3 size: 11 residues. In DNA form, the CDR3 reads TGTGCCAGCGGAATTAATGATGGCTACACCTTC. It codes for CASGINDGYTF.

V and J are TRBV5-1 and TRBJ1-1; 8 positions agree with TRBD1. This CDR3 spans 14 amino acids. V shed 4 bases, J shed 7 bases, and the junction held 9 bases outside the gene matches. Per the germline V gene, CDR1 is SGHRS and CDR2 is YFSETQ. The CDR3 nucleotides are TGCGCCAGCAGCCATCCGGACAGGGTGAATGAAGCTTTCTTT. This gives the protein CASSHPDRVNEAFF.

The CDR3 nucleotides are TGTGCCAGCAGCTTAGGGACCTACAATGAGCAGTTCTTC. It codes for CASSLGTYNEQFF. This rearrangement joins TRBV11-2 to TRBJ2-1; D gene unclear. Trimming pared 1 base from V and 2 bases from J, leaving 3 bases between. CDR3 length equals 13 residues. CDR1 SGHAT and CDR2 FQNNGV come from the germline V gene.

V is TRBV19 and J is TRBJ2-1; 7 positions agree with TRBD2. Germline CDR1 is LNHDA and CDR2 is SQIVND (reference sequence). The CDR3 totals 15 residues. V was clipped by 2 bases and J by 7 bases; unmatched bases: 8. The CDR3 coding sequence is TGTGCCAGTAGTATAAACGGACTAGTGGGGAATGAGCAGTTCTTC. Its protein product is CASSINGLVGNEQFF.

V is TRBV7-9 and J is TRBJ1-1; TRBD1 agrees at 7 bases. Germline V gene data show CDR1 as SEHNR and CDR2 as FQNEAQ (reference sequence). V shed 5 bases, J shed 4 bases, and the junction held 13 bases outside the gene matches. This CDR3 spans 16 amino acids. This CDR3 reads CASSPPNRGTFTEAFF. CDR3 coding DNA: TGTGCCAGCAGCCCCCCAAACAGGGGAACTTTCACTGAAGCTTTCTTT.

This sequence joins TRBV28 and TRBJ2-7, with TRBD1 as a possible D gene (5 bases). This CDR3 is built from 15 residues. Trimming shortened V by 6 bases and J by 3 bases, and 18 bases separated the two germline ends. Germline CDR1 MDHEN, CDR2 SYDVKM. The DNA of the CDR3 is TGTGCCAGCAGAAGTTTGGAGAAAGGGGTCTACGAGCAGTACTTC. Its protein product is CASRSLEKGVYEQYF.

In nucleotides, the CDR3 is TGTGCCAGCAACAGAAGTGTGGTCACAGATACGCAGTATTTT. Its translation: CASNRSVVTDTQYF. This rearrangement joins TRBV6-5 to TRBJ2-3; D is unclear. The germline V and J ends were trimmed by 7 bases and 2 bases, with 13 bases remaining between them. Germline V gene sequence: CDR1 MNHEY, CDR2 SVGAGI. CDR3 length: 14 amino acids.

The rearrangement links TRBV7-2 to TRBJ2-7; TRBD2 aligns across 8 bases. The germline CDR1 and CDR2 sequences are SGHTA and FQGNSA. The CDR3 sequence is 17 residues long. V shed 1 base, J shed 7 bases, and the junction held 15 bases outside the gene matches. Here the CDR3 DNA reads TGTGCCAGCAGCTTAGATCTGGCGGGAGGAGGTTTGCGAGAGCAGTACTTC. It specifies CASSLDLAGGGLREQYF.

The rearrangement joins TRBV2 to TRBJ2-1; TRBD2 matches at 8 bases. The CDR3 runs to 15 residues. CDR1 is SNHLY and CDR2 is FYNNEI in the germline V gene. V lost 6 bases and J lost 7; bases outside the gene matches: 11. The CDR3 protein is CASRGGLAGTNEQFF. CDR3 nucleotides: TGTGCCAGCAGGGGGGGGCTAGCGGGTACGAATGAGCAGTTCTTC.

The rearrangement joins TRBV4-2 to TRBJ1-1, with TRBD1 matching over 7 bases. This CDR3 comprises 17 residues. CDR1 LGHNA and CDR2 YNFKEQ come from the germline V gene. J lost 0 bases, V lost 1 base, and 8 bases had no gene match. CDR3 sequence (DNA): TGTGCCAGCAGCCAAGGCAGATCTACAGGGGTGAACACTGAAGCTTTCTTT. Residues: CASSQGRSTGVNTEAFF.

The gene calls are TRBV30 and TRBJ1-5, with a possible D match to TRBD1 (5 bases). The CDR3 has 15 amino acids. Germline-derived CDR1 and CDR2 are GTSNPN and SVGIG (reference sequence). The V end was cut by 1 base, the J end by 0 bases, with 10 bases between. As DNA, the CDR3 is TGTGCCTGGAGTGGACAGTTGTATAGCAATCAGCCCCAGCATTTT. It codes for CAWSGQLYSNQPQHF. Full variable domain (remainder filled in from reference TRBV30 and TRBJ1-5): SQTIHQWPATLVQPVGSPLSLECTVEGTSNPNLYWYRQAAGRGLQLLFYSVGIGQISSEVPQNLSASRPQDRQFILSSKKLLLSDSGFYLCAWSGQLYSNQPQHFGDGTRLSIL.

The gene calls are TRBV6-4 and TRBJ2-6, with 10 bases that match TRBD2. J lost 2 bases, V lost 8 bases, and 6 bases had no gene match. CDR1 is MRHNA and CDR2 is SNTAGT in the germline V gene. This CDR3 comprises 16 residues. CDR3 region: CASHPGLATGANVLTF. Here the CDR3 DNA reads TGTGCCAGCCATCCGGGACTAGCGACTGGGGCCAACGTCCTGACTTTC.